One sample yielded the 21 T cell receptor beta chains listed below, sequenced in a study of blood T cell repertoires in COVID-19. The table came from immunoSEQ multiplex PCR; TCRdb's copy has only in-frame clones and leaves some out. The sample lists fewer than 350,000 clones; 88% were seen once. Sequenced: PBMCs or T cells enriched from blood (not recorded which). The receptors stem from a woman between 55 and 75 years old in a cohort exposed to, infected with or recovered from COVID-19 (not recorded which).

This clone was seen more than once but under ten times. The chain uses TRBV28 and TRBJ2-1; a possible D gene is TRBD1 (6 bases). The CDR3 is made up of 16 amino acids. The V end lost 4 bases, the J end lost 0 bases, and 13 bases lay between the germline ends. Germline V gives CDR1 MDHEN, CDR2 SYDVKM. The CDR3 region is CASSSPTGSSYNEQFF. The CDR3 DNA follows: TGTGCCAGCAGTTCTCCCACAGGGAGCTCCTACAATGAGCAGTTCTTC.

The V and J genes are TRBV18 and TRBJ2-2; 8 bases agree with TRBD1. Germline CDR1 and CDR2: KGHSH and LQKENI. The CDR3 sequence is 15 residues long. V gave up 5 bases and J gave up 6 bases; unmatched junction bases: 8. The CDR3, as DNA: TGTGCCAGCTCAGCTCAGGGGGCAGGTGCCGGGGAGCTGTTTTTT. Protein product: CASSAQGAGAGELFF.

The gene calls are TRBV12-3 or TRBV12-4 and TRBJ2-7, with 9 bases aligning to TRBD2. The V segment lost 6 bases and the J segment 5 bases; nucleotides outside the gene matches: 5. This CDR3 region has 13 residues. CDR3 DNA: TGTGCCAGCAGCCCCAGCGGGAGGAACGAGCAGTACTTC. Amino acid sequence: CASSPSGRNEQYF.

This chain joins TRBV3-1 (or the pseudogene TRBV3-2) and TRBJ2-3; 15 positions agree with TRBD2. V gave up 3 bases and J gave up 2 bases; unmatched junction bases: 9. Germline CDR1 is LGHDT and CDR2 is YNNKEL (reference sequence). The CDR3 totals 19 residues. CDR3 nucleotide sequence: TGTGCCAGCAGCCAGTGGACTAGCGGGAGGGTTGCGTCCACAGATACGCAGTATTTT. Amino acids: CASSQWTSGRVASTDTQYF.

The chain carries TRBV5-1 and TRBJ2-6; maybe TRBD2 (5 bases). The CDR3 sequence is 15 residues long. Germline V gene sequence: CDR1 SGHRS, CDR2 YFSETQ. V shed 8 bases and J shed 0 bases, with 12 bases lying between them. CDR3 sequence reads: CASQGGRSGANVLTF. The CDR3 nucleotides are TGCGCCAGTCAAGGAGGCCGCTCTGGGGCCAACGTCCTGACTTTC.

This chain connects TRBV9 to TRBJ1-3, with D possibly TRBD1 on 5 matching bases. The V gene lost 3 bases and the J gene lost 0 bases, with 10 bases spanning the gap. This CDR3 is 15 amino acids long. From germline, CDR1 is SGDLS and CDR2 YYNGEE. The CDR3 DNA reads TGTGCCAGCAGCGCGACAGTTAACTCTGGAAACACCATATATTTT. Translated: CASSATVNSGNTIYF.

The chain recombines TRBV6-2 or TRBV6-3 with TRBJ2-1, with D tentatively TRBD1 (5 bases). The V end lost 0 bases, the J end lost 4 bases, and 10 bases lay between the germline ends. CDR1 MNHEY and CDR2 SVGEGT come from the germline V gene. The CDR3 contains 15 residues. The CDR3 here is CASSYSWTPYNEQFF. The DNA for the CDR3 is TGTGCCAGCAGTTACTCTTGGACACCGTACAATGAGCAGTTCTTC.

The V and J genes are TRBV9 and TRBJ2-5; possibly TRBD1 for D (8 bases). This CDR3 has 15 amino acids. CDR1 and CDR2 from the germline V gene are SGDLS and YYNGEE. The V end was cut by 4 bases, the J end by 4 bases, with 17 bases between. CDR3 bases: TGTGCCAGCAGCCCTAATACAGGGGGGGGAGAGACCCAGTACTTC. Amino acid sequence: CASSPNTGGGETQYF.

The rearrangement uses TRBV5-1 and TRBJ2-7, with 7 bases identical to TRBD1. Germline V lookup: CDR1 SGHRS, CDR2 YFSETQ. This CDR3 has 15 amino acids. The V segment lost 0 bases and the J segment 5 bases; nucleotides outside the gene matches: 8. The CDR3 DNA is TGCGCCAGCAGCTTGGCCGGACAGGTTTTAAACGAGCAGTACTTC. Translated, it gives CASSLAGQVLNEQYF.

The V and J genes are TRBV19 and TRBJ2-7; D call uncertain. V dropped 3 bases and J dropped 0 bases, with 12 bases sitting between them. CDR1 and CDR2 (germline): LNHDA, SQIVND (reference sequence). The CDR3 length is 15 residues. As DNA, the CDR3 is TGTGCCAGTAGTATTGGGCAGCATATCTCCTACGAGCAGTACTTC. This encodes CASSIGQHISYEQYF.

The CDR3 is CASSEVPGDQPQHF. The CDR3 DNA reads as TGTGCCAGCAGTGAAGTTCCGGGTGATCAGCCCCAGCATTTT. The rearrangement links TRBV6-1 to TRBJ1-5; D remains ambiguous. Germline CDR1 is MNHNS and CDR2 is SASEGT. Trimming left V 1 base short and J 5 bases short, with 9 bases between. The CDR3 contains 14 residues.

The V call is TRBV28, the J call TRBJ1-1, with no clear D. Trimming left V 6 bases short and J 1 base short, with 12 bases between. CDR1 and CDR2 (germline): MDHEN, SYDVKM. The CDR3 is 14 residues long. CDR3 nucleotides: TGTGCCAGCAGGGAGGACGGAAAGAACACTGAAGCTTTCTTT. It codes for CASREDGKNTEAFF.

V usage is TRBV10-3 and J usage is TRBJ2-1, with 12 positions matching TRBD2. Per the germline V gene, CDR1 is ENHRY and CDR2 is SYGVKD. The CDR3 runs 15 residues. The V and J ends lost 8 bases and 7 bases, in that order; junction bases with no gene match: 9. The CDR3 here is CAIERGLAGGNEQFF. CDR3 in DNA: TGTGCCATCGAGAGGGGTCTAGCGGGAGGGAATGAGCAGTTCTTC.

The chain couples TRBV7-8 to TRBJ1-1, with D unresolved. The CDR3 length is 15 residues. Germline CDR1 and CDR2: SGHVS and FQNEAQ. The V and J ends lost 1 base and 1 base respectively, with 10 bases between them. The CDR3 loop reads CASSLVIAENTEAFF. The CDR3 nucleotides are TGTGCCAGCAGCTTAGTTATTGCAGAGAACACTGAAGCTTTCTTT. The variable domain in full, with the rest retrieved from reference TRBV7-8 and TRBJ1-1, is GAGVSQSPRYKVAKRGQDVALRCDPISGHVSLFWYQQALGQGPEFLTYFQNEAQLDKSGLPSDRFFAERPEGSVSTLKIQRTQQEDSAVYLCASSLVIAENTEAFFGQGTRLTVV.

The chain links TRBV20-1 to TRBJ1-1; D call uncertain. V lost 3 bases, J lost 4 bases, and 21 bases lay in between. There are 16 residues in the CDR3. Per the germline V gene, CDR1 is DFQATT and CDR2 is SNEGSKA (reference sequence). CDR3 nucleotides: TGCAGTGCTAGTCTTCCAAGGCCTCTCAGCGGCACTGAAGCTTTCTTT. It specifies CSASLPRPLSGTEAFF.

Of note for this clone: Different DNA sequences within this sample yield the same CDR3. This chain links TRBV19 with TRBJ2-7; possible D gene TRBD1, 5 bases. Germline V lookup: CDR1 LNHDA, CDR2 SQIVND (reference sequence). V gave up 3 bases and J gave up 4 bases, with 10 bases separating them. The CDR3 is 13 residues long. The DNA for the CDR3 is TGTGCCAGTAGTATCCTCCCAGGGTACGAGCAGTACTTC. Amino acids: CASSILPGYEQYF.

The chain recombines TRBV19 with TRBJ2-3; a weak D match, TRBD2 (6 bases). V lost 1 base to trimming and J lost 4 bases, with 9 bases between them. This CDR3 is 14 amino acids long. The germline gives CDR1 LNHDA, CDR2 SQIVND (reference sequence). CDR3 coding DNA: TGTGCCAGTAGTATAGGAGCTAGCGCAGATACGCAGTATTTT. Residues: CASSIGASADTQYF.

This clone was seen just once. This sequence joins TRBV24-1 and TRBJ2-3, with 8 bases identical to TRBD2. Per germline, CDR1 KGHDR and CDR2 SFDVKD. With V trimmed by 7 bases and J by 5 bases, 1 base remained unmatched. The CDR3 is made up of 12 amino acids. CDR3 in DNA: TGTGCCACCAGCCGGGAGGGAGATACGCAGTATTTT. Translated, it gives CATSREGDTQYF.

This rearrangement joins TRBV7-9 to TRBJ1-5; tentative D call: TRBD1 (5 bases). CDR3 length equals 16 residues. Germline loops: CDR1 SEHNR, CDR2 FQNEAQ (reference sequence). V was shortened by 0 bases and J by 2 bases, with 11 bases between the two germline ends. CDR3 nucleotides: TGTGCCAGCAGCTTAGCGACGGGCAGGGGCAATCAGCCCCAGCATTTT. Its translation is CASSLATGRGNQPQHF.

The CDR3 spells CASSEGRLRPQHF. DNA of the CDR3: TGCGCCAGCAGTGAGGGGAGACTGCGGCCCCAGCATTTT. The chain links TRBV10-1 to TRBJ1-5; no clear D gene. The germline V gene encodes CDR1 WNHNN and CDR2 SYGVQD (reference sequence). The CDR3 totals 13 residues. V was pared by 2 bases and J by 9 bases, with 11 bases between.

This sequence joins TRBV28 and TRBJ1-5; TRBD1 agrees at 7 bases. The CDR3 is 16 amino acids. The germline V gene has CDR1 MDHEN and CDR2 SYDVKM. V was pared by 5 bases and J by 6 bases, with 13 bases of the junction left unmatched. CDR3 coding DNA: TGTGCCAGCAGTCCTAAAACAGGGGTCCCCAGTCAGCCCCAGCATTTT. This translates into CASSPKTGVPSQPQHF.